This T cell receptor (beta chain) was sequenced in a study of CD4 T cells in relation to SARS-CoV-2 and coronaviruses. This clone showed up just a few times. CDR1 is MDHEN and CDR2 is SYDVKM in the germline V gene. This CDR3 has 15 amino acids. V was trimmed by 6 bases and J by 4 bases, leaving 16 bases between them. The repertoire was sequenced with immunoSEQ multiplex PCR; TCRdb's copy has only in-frame clones and lacks some. The table includes under 65,000 clones, about nine tenths detected once. Unexposed donor CD4+ T cells date from about 2011-2018, before the COVID-19 pandemic. The source material was memory CD4+ T cells from PBMCs. The chain links TRBV28 to TRBJ1-5; possibly TRBD1 for D (5 bases). The TCR sequence derives from a human donor in good health. The CDR3 here is CASSRVAGLNQPQHF. The DNA for the CDR3 is TGTGCCAGCAGCAGGGTGGCGGGTCTGAATCAGCCCCAGCATTTT.